This T cell receptor beta chain was captured by sequencing in a study of blood T cell repertoires in COVID-19. As for the study in general: COVID-19 samples from acute and convalescent phases originated in the United States, Italy and Spain. PBMCs, B-cell-depleted T cells, or T cells provided the cDNA or gDNA that made up the material.

The CDR3 has 14 amino acids. Germline V lookup: CDR1 SGHTS, CDR2 YDEGEE. Trimming took off 0 bases at V and 5 bases at J, with 11 bases between the two ends. Source study methods: Estimates of nucleated cell counts were drawn from the amplification of reference gene primers. Sequencing was performed with immunoSEQ multiplex PCR; in TCRdb, only in-frame clones are kept and a portion is missing. That table supplies the V and J calls and clone size; D and trimming were determined from the DNA. Of approximately 22,000 clones detected, roughly 73% appear once; the ten largest clones hold 20%. The receptor was derived from a human donor in a cohort sampled during active or convalescent COVID-19. The sequenced sample was peripheral blood. The genes are TRBV5-8 and TRBJ2-5; tentatively, D is TRBD2 (6 bases). DNA of the CDR3: TGTGCCAGCAGCTTGGTACTAGCAGCCGAGACCCAGTACTTC. Encoded protein: CASSLVLAAETQYF.